The rows below give T cell receptor beta chains drawn from one sample of a study of T cells in Graves' hyperthyroidism and ophthalmopathy. One entry per CDR3 protein results from TCRdb running MiXCR on the multiplex PCR reads. The table has a few hundred thousand distinct CDR3 sequences, 12% to 15% seen once. Material for sequencing was blood. The receptors shown here come from a woman in her sixties with Graves' ophthalmopathy. The CDR3 runs from the conserved cysteine through the conserved F or W. D genes are given only for firm matches. Clone size is not always given. Where it is, it says once, few, many or a class for expanded clones.

v_gene	abundance	j_gene	d_gene	CDR3aa	CDR3nt
TRBV9	.	TRBJ2-4	.	CASSVTSNPGGNIQYF	TGTGCCAGCAGCGTTACTAGCAACCCAGGGGGAAACATTCAGTACTTC
TRBV2	many	TRBJ2-7	.	CASSELEGPTYEQYF	TGTGCCAGCAGTGAACTAGAGGGACCCACCTACGAGCAGTACTTC
TRBV29-1	many	TRBJ2-1	TRBD1	CSVESDRGSYNEQFF	TGCAGCGTTGAATCTGACAGGGGCTCCTACAATGAGCAGTTCTTC
TRBV27	many	TRBJ2-3	TRBD2	CASSRTSGSLLPTDTQYF	TGTGCCAGCAGCCGGACTAGCGGGAGCCTCTTGCCCACAGATACGCAGTATTTT
TRBV11-2	many	TRBJ2-2	TRBD2	CASSRAGENTGELFF	TGTGCCAGCAGCCGAGCGGGAGAGAACACCGGGGAGCTGTTTTTT
TRBV4-2	many	TRBJ2-5	.	CASSQDRTGRETQYF	TGTGCCAGCAGCCAAGATCGGACCGGACGAGAGACCCAGTACTTC
TRBV5-4	few	TRBJ2-4	.	CASSLVGYRDIQYF	TGTGCCAGCAGCTTGGTGGGCTACCGGGACATTCAGTACTTC
TRBV12-5	.	TRBJ2-7	TRBD2	CASFPREERGGEQYF	TGTGCTAGTTTCCCCCGGGAGGAGCGGGGGGGCGAGCAGTACTTC
TRBV20-1	.	TRBJ2-1	TRBD2	CSAKGGLAASYNEQFF	TGCAGTGCTAAAGGGGGACTAGCGGCCTCCTACAATGAGCAGTTCTTC
TRBV7-2	many	TRBJ2-3	.	CASSFRTGRARDTQYF	TGTGCCAGCAGCTTCAGGACAGGGAGGGCAAGAGATACGCAGTATTTT
TRBV20-1	many	TRBJ2-3	TRBD2	CSARRLAGVWDTQYF	TGCAGTGCTCGACGACTAGCGGGAGTTTGGGATACGCAGTATTTT
TRBV30	many	TRBJ2-7	TRBD2	CAWSAGLESEVQYF	TGTGCCTGGAGTGCGGGACTAGAATCCGAAGTGCAGTACTTC
TRBV5-1	.	TRBJ2-7	.	CASSLEAGKVYEQYF	TGCGCCAGCAGCTTGGAGGCTGGGAAGGTCTACGAGCAGTACTTC
TRBV3-1	many	TRBJ2-6	.	CASSPSSSGANVLTF	TGTGCCAGCAGCCCCTCTAGCTCTGGGGCCAACGTCCTGACTTTC
TRBV6-1	.	TRBJ2-7	TRBD1	CAAATGAYEQYF	TGTGCCGCTGCGACAGGGGCCTACGAGCAGTACTTC
TRBV20-1	many	TRBJ2-5	TRBD2	CSASGRKETQYF	TGCAGTGCTAGCGGGAGGAAAGAGACCCAGTACTTC